One TCR beta chain is described in this entry. This record comes from a study of control samples from healthy donors and cancer patients. This table comes from immunoSEQ multiplex PCR, and its TCRdb copy is limited to in-frame clones, with some not included. The top ten hold 3% to 4.5% of the sample, which has roughly 86,000 clones, roughly nine tenths seen once. The sequenced sample was blood. The sequence was obtained from a woman aged 18-29 years in good health.

The CDR3 spells CASSPLKNTEAFF. Written as DNA, the CDR3 is TGTGCCAGCAGCCCCCTCAAGAACACTGAAGCTTTCTTT. The chain has TRBV6-6 and TRBJ1-1; no clear D gene. Germline-derived CDR1 and CDR2 are MNHNY and SVGAGI (reference sequence). V gave up 6 bases and J gave up 1 base, with 9 bases separating them. The CDR3 runs to 13 residues.